This TCR beta chain was identified during a study of tumor T cells in aggressive B-cell lymphoma. The CDR3 is 12 residues long. CDR1 and CDR2 (germline): SEHNR, FQNEAQ (reference sequence). The method was immunoSEQ multiplex PCR; TCRdb's version includes in-frame clones alone and lacks a portion of them. The table has approximately 3,100 clones, approximately 90% seen once; the top ten hold 3% to 5%. Turning to this clone: The junction and the germline gene differ at one end; a read error may be behind it.

The sample taken for sequencing was tumor tissue. V usage is TRBV7-9 and J usage is TRBJ1-2; 7 bases are shared with TRBD1. The clonotype originates from an adult with diffuse large B cell lymphoma. The CDR3 coding sequence is TGTGCCATCAGCGACAGGGACTATGGCTACACCTTC. Translated, it gives CAISDRDYGYTF. The whole variable domain, filled in from reference TRBV7-9 and TRBJ1-2, reads DTGVSQNPRHKITKRGQNVTFRCDPISEHNRLYWYRQTLGQGPEFLTYFQNEAQLEKSRLLSDRFSAERPKGSFSTLEIQRTEQGDSAMYLCAISDRDYGYTFGSGTRLTVV.